Listed below are T cell receptor beta chains from one sample, sequenced in a study of blood T cell repertoires in COVID-19. TCRdb's copy holds only in-frame clones and misses some; the assay was immunoSEQ multiplex PCR. Seen here are some 30,000 clones, roughly 85% observed once, and the top ten hold 17%. Sequencing was carried out using peripheral blood. These receptor sequences come from a woman aged 55-70 years with active COVID-19. CDR3s include the opening cysteine and the closing phenylalanine or tryptophan. The order of the fields is J gene, V gene, clone size, D gene, CDR3 protein, CDR3 DNA. D genes are given only for firm matches. For some rows the clone size is stated as once, few or many, or as a class when expanded; others skip it.

j_call: TRBJ1-1
v_call: TRBV19
clone_size: .
d_call: TRBD1
cdr3_aa: CAINRGPGTEAFF
cdr3_nt: TGTGCCATAAACAGGGGGCCGGGTACTGAAGCTTTCTTT

j_call: TRBJ1-2
v_call: TRBV23-1
clone_size: .
d_call: .
cdr3_aa: CASRRYGYTF
cdr3_nt: TGCGCCAGCAGGCGGTATGGCTACACCTTC

j_call: TRBJ2-7
v_call: TRBV28
clone_size: .
d_call: .
cdr3_aa: CASRRLGSYEQYF
cdr3_nt: TGTGCCAGCAGGAGACTAGGAAGCTACGAGCAGTACTTC

j_call: TRBJ1-2
v_call: TRBV5-5
clone_size: .
d_call: .
cdr3_aa: CASSFLADGGYTF
cdr3_nt: TGTGCCAGCAGCTTTTTAGCTGATGGGGGCTACACCTTC

j_call: TRBJ2-1
v_call: TRBV5-5
clone_size: .
d_call: .
cdr3_aa: CASSSGTLYNEQFF
cdr3_nt: TGTGCCAGCAGCTCCGGGACTCTTTACAATGAGCAGTTCTTC

j_call: TRBJ2-3
v_call: TRBV5-1
clone_size: .
d_call: TRBD2
cdr3_aa: CASSWSGSHPDTQYF
cdr3_nt: TGCGCCAGCAGCTGGAGCGGGAGTCATCCAGATACGCAGTATTTT

j_call: TRBJ2-3
v_call: TRBV10-2
clone_size: once
d_call: TRBD1
cdr3_aa: CASSGQTRGRTDTQYF
cdr3_nt: TGCGCCAGCAGTGGTCAGACAAGGGGGCGCACAGATACGCAGTATTTT

j_call: TRBJ2-3
v_call: TRBV9
clone_size: .
d_call: .
cdr3_aa: CASSVAIRARTDTQYF
cdr3_nt: TGTGCCAGCAGCGTAGCTATCCGCGCCCGGACAGATACGCAGTATTTT

j_call: TRBJ2-5
v_call: TRBV4-2
clone_size: .
d_call: .
cdr3_aa: CASSQGGGQETQYF
cdr3_nt: TGTGCCAGCAGCCAAGGGGGAGGACAAGAGACCCAGTACTTC

j_call: TRBJ1-4
v_call: TRBV5-1
clone_size: .
d_call: TRBD1
cdr3_aa: CASSPGTAREKLFF
cdr3_nt: TGCGCCAGCAGCCCCGGGACAGCCCGTGAAAAACTGTTTTTT

j_call: TRBJ2-3
v_call: TRBV5-8
clone_size: .
d_call: TRBD2
cdr3_aa: CASSLGLAGGQGTDTQYF
cdr3_nt: TGTGCCAGCAGCTTGGGACTAGCGGGGGGGCAGGGCACAGATACGCAGTATTTT

j_call: TRBJ1-4
v_call: TRBV4-1
clone_size: medium-sized
d_call: .
cdr3_aa: CASSLTGQGDEKLFF
cdr3_nt: TGCGCCAGCAGCCTTACCGGGCAGGGCGATGAAAAACTGTTTTTT

j_call: TRBJ2-1
v_call: TRBV10-3
clone_size: .
d_call: .
cdr3_aa: CAIRGGGSGYNEQFF
cdr3_nt: TGTGCCATCAGGGGAGGCGGTAGCGGTTACAATGAGCAGTTCTTC

j_call: TRBJ1-5
v_call: TRBV6-2/TRBV6-3
clone_size: .
d_call: .
cdr3_aa: CASSYSNGNGQPQHF
cdr3_nt: TGTGCCAGCAGTTACTCGAACGGGAATGGTCAGCCCCAGCATTTT

j_call: TRBJ2-3
v_call: TRBV11-2
clone_size: .
d_call: TRBD2
cdr3_aa: CASSLAGTSGTPDTQYF
cdr3_nt: TGTGCCAGCAGCTTAGCCGGGACTAGCGGGACCCCAGATACGCAGTATTTT

j_call: TRBJ2-5
v_call: TRBV7-3
clone_size: .
d_call: .
cdr3_aa: CASSLQADTIETQYF
cdr3_nt: TGTGCCAGCAGCTTACAAGCGGATACAATAGAGACCCAGTACTTC

j_call: TRBJ2-5
v_call: TRBV29-1
clone_size: few
d_call: .
cdr3_aa: CSVDRVMETQYF
cdr3_nt: TGCAGCGTTGACAGGGTGATGGAGACCCAGTACTTC

j_call: TRBJ1-6
v_call: TRBV19
clone_size: .
d_call: TRBD1
cdr3_aa: CASRPGTGGSPLHF
cdr3_nt: TGTGCCAGTAGGCCCGGGACAGGCGGTTCACCCCTCCACTTT

j_call: TRBJ1-5
v_call: TRBV28
clone_size: few
d_call: .
cdr3_aa: CASSLPHSDTSNQPQHF
cdr3_nt: TGTGCCAGCAGTTTACCCCACTCTGACACTAGCAATCAGCCCCAGCATTTT

j_call: TRBJ1-3
v_call: TRBV3-1/TRBV3-2
clone_size: .
d_call: .
cdr3_aa: CASSQMDTSIGNTIYF
cdr3_nt: TGTGCCAGCAGCCAAATGGACACCTCCATAGGAAACACCATATATTTT

j_call: TRBJ2-3
v_call: TRBV7-6
clone_size: few
d_call: .
cdr3_aa: CASSLAPGAADTQYF
cdr3_nt: TGTGCCAGCAGCTTAGCTCCGGGAGCAGCGGATACGCAGTATTTT

j_call: TRBJ2-3
v_call: TRBV18
clone_size: once
d_call: .
cdr3_aa: CASSPRIASSTDTQYF
cdr3_nt: TGTGCCAGCTCACCCCGAATAGCGAGTAGCACAGATACGCAGTATTTT

j_call: TRBJ2-5
v_call: TRBV4-1
clone_size: .
d_call: TRBD2
cdr3_aa: CASSPLAGGRETQYF
cdr3_nt: TGCGCCAGCAGTCCACTAGCGGGGGGGCGTGAGACCCAGTACTTC

j_call: TRBJ2-2
v_call: TRBV7-3
clone_size: .
d_call: TRBD2
cdr3_aa: CASSTSGSPNTGELFF
cdr3_nt: TGTGCCAGTTCGACTAGCGGGAGCCCGAACACCGGGGAGCTGTTTTTT

j_call: TRBJ2-3
v_call: TRBV2
clone_size: .
d_call: TRBD1
cdr3_aa: CASSGQGAHSDTQYF
cdr3_nt: TGTGCCAGCAGTGGACAGGGGGCGCACTCAGATACGCAGTATTTT